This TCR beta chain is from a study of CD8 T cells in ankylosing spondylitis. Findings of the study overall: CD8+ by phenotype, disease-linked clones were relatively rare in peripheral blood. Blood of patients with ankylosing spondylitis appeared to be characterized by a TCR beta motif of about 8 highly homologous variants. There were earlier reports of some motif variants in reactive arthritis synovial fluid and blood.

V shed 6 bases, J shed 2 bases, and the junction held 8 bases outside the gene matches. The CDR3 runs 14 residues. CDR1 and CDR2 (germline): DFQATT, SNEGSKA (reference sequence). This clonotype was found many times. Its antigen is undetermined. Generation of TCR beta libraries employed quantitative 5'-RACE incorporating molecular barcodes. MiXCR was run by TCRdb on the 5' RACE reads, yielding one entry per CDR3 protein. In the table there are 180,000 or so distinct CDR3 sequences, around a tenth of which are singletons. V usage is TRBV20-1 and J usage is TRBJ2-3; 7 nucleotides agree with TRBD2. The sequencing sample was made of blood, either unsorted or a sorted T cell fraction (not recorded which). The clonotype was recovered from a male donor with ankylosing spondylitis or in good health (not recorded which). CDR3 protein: CSAKTSTNTDTQYF. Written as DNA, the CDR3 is TGCAGTGCCAAGACTAGCACAAACACAGATACGCAGTATTTT.